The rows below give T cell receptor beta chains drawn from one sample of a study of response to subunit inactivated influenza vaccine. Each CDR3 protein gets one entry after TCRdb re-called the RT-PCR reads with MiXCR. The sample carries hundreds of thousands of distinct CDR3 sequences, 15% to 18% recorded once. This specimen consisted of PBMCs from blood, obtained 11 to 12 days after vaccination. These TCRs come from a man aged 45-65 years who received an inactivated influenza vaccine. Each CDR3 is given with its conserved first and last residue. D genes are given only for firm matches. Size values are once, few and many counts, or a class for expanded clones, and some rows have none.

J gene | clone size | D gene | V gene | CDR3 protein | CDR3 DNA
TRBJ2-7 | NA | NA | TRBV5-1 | CASSLGIGTPEEQYF | TGCGCCAGCAGCTTGGGTATAGGGACCCCTGAGGAGCAGTACTTC
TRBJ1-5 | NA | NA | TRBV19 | CASSIARNQPQHF | TGTGCCAGTAGTATAGCCCGCAATCAGCCCCAGCATTTT
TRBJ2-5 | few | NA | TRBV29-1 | CSVARGAGYGETQYF | TGCAGCGTCGCTCGAGGTGCAGGGTATGGAGAGACCCAGTACTTC
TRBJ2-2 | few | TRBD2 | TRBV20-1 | CSAIGTSGRTNTGELFF | TGCAGTGCTATCGGGACTAGCGGCCGAACGAACACCGGGGAGCTGTTTTTT
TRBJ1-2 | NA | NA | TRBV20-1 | CSARDLRHSDYGYTF | TGCAGTGCTAGAGATTTACGACATTCTGACTATGGCTACACCTTC
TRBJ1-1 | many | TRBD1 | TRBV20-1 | CSAPRDSPSGGLNTEAFF | TGCAGTGCTCCAAGAGACAGTCCCTCAGGGGGTCTGAACACTGAAGCTTTCTTT
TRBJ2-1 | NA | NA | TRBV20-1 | CSANYNEQFF | TGCAGTGCAAATTACAATGAGCAGTTCTTC
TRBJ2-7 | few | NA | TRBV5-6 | CASSRAGQRLYEQYF | TGTGCCAGCAGCCGCGCGGGACAGAGACTCTACGAGCAGTACTTC
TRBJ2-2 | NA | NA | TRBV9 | CASSVEGTELTGELFF | TGTGCCAGCAGCGTAGAAGGAACGGAGTTGACCGGGGAGCTGTTTTTT
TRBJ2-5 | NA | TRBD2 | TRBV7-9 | CASSFSGLRGETQYF | TGTGCCAGCAGCTTTAGTGGCTTGCGGGGGGAGACCCAGTACTTC
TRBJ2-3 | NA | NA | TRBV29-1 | CSVERRRVSTDTQYF | TGCAGCGTTGAACGTCGACGGGTGAGCACAGATACGCAGTATTTT
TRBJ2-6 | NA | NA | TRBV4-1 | CASSQDSGAGANVLTF | TGCGCCAGCAGCCAAGATTCAGGGGCAGGGGCCAACGTCCTGACTTTC
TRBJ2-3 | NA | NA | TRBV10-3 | CAISDTTDTQYF | TGTGCCATCAGTGACACAACAGATACGCAGTATTTT
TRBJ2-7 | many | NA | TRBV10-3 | CAISESTVGGDHEQYF | TGTGCCATCAGTGAGTCGACAGTGGGCGGGGATCACGAGCAGTACTTC
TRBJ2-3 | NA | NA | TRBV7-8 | CASSLARQDTQYF | TGTGCCAGCAGCTTAGCCCGACAAGATACGCAGTATTTT
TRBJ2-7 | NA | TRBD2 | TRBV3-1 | CASSQTGGQGEQYF | TGTGCCAGCAGCCAGACGGGAGGGCAAGGGGAGCAGTACTTC
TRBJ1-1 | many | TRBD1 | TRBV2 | CASSGQGYTEAFF | TGTGCCAGCAGTGGACAGGGGTACACTGAAGCTTTCTTT
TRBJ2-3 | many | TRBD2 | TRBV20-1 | CSAPGLASTDTQYF | TGCAGTGCTCCCGGACTAGCTAGCACAGATACGCAGTATTTT
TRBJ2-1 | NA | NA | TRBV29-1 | CSVESGTNSYNEQFF | TGCAGCGTCGAGTCCGGGACGAATTCCTACAATGAGCAGTTCTTC
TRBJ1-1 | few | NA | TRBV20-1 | CSATLFAGGDTEAFF | TGCAGTGCTACGTTGTTTGCAGGAGGGGACACTGAAGCTTTCTTT
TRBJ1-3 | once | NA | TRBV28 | CASSSHGTDTGNTIYF | TGTGCCAGCAGTTCCCACGGGACGGATACTGGAAACACCATATATTTT
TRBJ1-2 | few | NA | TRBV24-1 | CATSDFSANYGYTF | TGTGCCACCAGTGATTTTTCTGCTAACTATGGCTACACCTTC
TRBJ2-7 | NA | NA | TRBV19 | CASSKSGGGSYEQYF | TGTGCCAGTAGCAAATCTGGGGGAGGATCCTACGAGCAGTACTTC
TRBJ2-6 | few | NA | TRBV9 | CASSASISGANVLTF | TGTGCCAGCAGCGCAAGTATCTCTGGGGCCAACGTCCTGACTTTC
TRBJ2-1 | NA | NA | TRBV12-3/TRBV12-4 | CASSLEGGGYNEQFF | TGTGCCAGCAGTTTAGAGGGAGGGGGCTACAATGAGCAGTTCTTC
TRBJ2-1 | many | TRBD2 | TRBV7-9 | CASGESGGYNEQFF | TGTGCCAGCGGTGAATCGGGGGGCTACAATGAGCAGTTCTTC
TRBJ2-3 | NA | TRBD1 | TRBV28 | CASSPGGQGVRDTQYF | TGTGCCAGCAGTCCTGGGGGACAGGGGGTAAGGGATACGCAGTATTTT
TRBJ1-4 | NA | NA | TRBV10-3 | CAISGHSRDGEKLFF | TGTGCCATCAGTGGACACTCCAGGGACGGTGAAAAACTGTTTTTT
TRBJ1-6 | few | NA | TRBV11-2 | CASSQRGGVGSYNSPLHF | TGTGCCAGCAGCCAGAGGGGGGGGGTAGGCTCCTATAATTCACCCCTCCACTTT